These 10 T cell receptor beta chains were sequenced from one sample in a study of long-term antiretroviral therapy in people with HIV. The libraries were made with immunoSEQ v3.0 at survey level. The repertoire was sequenced with immunoSEQ multiplex PCR; TCRdb's copy has only in-frame clones and lacks some. The data hold about 28,000 clones, with around 80% observed a single time. Here the sequenced sample was unsorted PBMCs, taken roughly 2.7 years after starting antiretroviral therapy. The receptors stem from a young man with HIV.

The chain joins TRBV11-2 to TRBJ2-2; 11 bases align to TRBD2. The CDR3 has 14 residues. CDR1 SGHAT and CDR2 FQNNGV come from the germline V gene. V lost 5 bases and J lost 6; bases outside the gene matches: 2. The CDR3 loop is CASSTGLAAGELFF. In DNA form, the CDR3 reads TGTGCCAGCAGCACGGGACTAGCGGCCGGGGAGCTGTTTTTT.

This clone was picked up one time. The chain links TRBV10-3 to TRBJ2-1, with 9 bases lining up with TRBD2. Germline CDR1 is ENHRY and CDR2 is SYGVKD. With 0 bases clipped from V and 2 bases from J, the junction kept 2 bases outside the gene matches. The length of the CDR3 is 16 residues. CDR3 nucleotide sequence: TGTGCCATCAGTGAGTCGCGGACTAGCGCCTACAATGAGCAGTTCTTC. Translated: CAISESRTSAYNEQFF.

CDR3 loop: CASSLRTSPHTQYF. In nucleotides, the CDR3 is TGTGCCAGCAGCCTCCGGACTAGCCCGCATACGCAGTATTTT. This rearrangement joins TRBV7-9 to TRBJ2-3; 8 positions agree with TRBD2. Germline CDR1 and CDR2: SEHNR and FQNEAQ (reference sequence). The ends lost 5 bases at V and 7 bases at J; junction bases unmatched: 8. The length of the CDR3 is 14 residues.

The chain has TRBV14 and TRBJ2-7; D may be TRBD1 or TRBD2 (5 bases each). The CDR3 is made up of 15 amino acids. Germline CDR1 is SGHDN and CDR2 is FVKESK. Trimming took 3 bases from V and 0 from J, leaving 12 bases between them. The CDR3 DNA sequence: TGTGCCAGCAGCCAGGATAGAGGGGCCTCCTACGAGCAGTACTTC. Translation: CASSQDRGASYEQYF.

V gene TRBV29-1 combines with J gene TRBJ1-1, with unresolved D. V was trimmed by 4 bases and J by 1 base, leaving 10 bases between them. Germline CDR1 reads SQVTM; CDR2 reads ANQGSEA. The CDR3 is 13 amino acids. As DNA, the CDR3 is TGCAGCGTTGGAAGGGCGACGAACACTGAAGCTTTCTTT. Protein: CSVGRATNTEAFF.

The chain has TRBV7-9 and TRBJ2-1; TRBD2 matches at 7 bases. Germline V gene sequence: CDR1 SEHNR, CDR2 FQNEAQ (reference sequence). The CDR3 runs 15 residues. V lost 3 bases to trimming and J lost 3 bases; unmatched junction nucleotides: 5. This CDR3 reads CASSLMSGDYNEQFF. The CDR3 coding sequence is TGTGCCAGCAGCTTGATGAGCGGGGACTACAATGAGCAGTTCTTC.

The chain has TRBV27 and TRBJ2-7, with 8 bases aligning to TRBD2. J lost 7 bases, V lost 3 bases, and 5 bases had no gene match. Germline CDR1 reads MNHEY; CDR2 reads SMNVEV (reference sequence). This CDR3 comprises 13 residues. CDR3 nucleotide sequence: TGTGCCAGCAGTTTCGGCGGGGGGAGGGAGCAGTACTTC. Protein product: CASSFGGGREQYF.

This clone was counted between two and nine times. V gene TRBV6-5 combines with J gene TRBJ2-7; TRBD2 is a possible D gene (6 bases). Germline CDR1 and CDR2: MNHEY and SVGAGI. The CDR3 contains 15 residues. V lost 5 bases to trimming and J lost 0 bases, with 14 bases between them. CDR3 coding DNA: TGTGCCAGCAGTCATAGCGGAAGGAGCTCCTACGAGCAGTACTTC. Translation gives CASSHSGRSSYEQYF.

In DNA, the CDR3 is TGCGCCAGCAGTGAGAGGTTAGGCGAGCAGTACTTC. Translated: CASSERLGEQYF. This rearrangement joins TRBV10-2 to TRBJ2-7; D unclear. Trimming stripped 2 bases from V and 6 bases from J, with 8 bases between. Germline V gene data show CDR1 as WSHSY and CDR2 as SAAADI. The CDR3 is 12 residues long.

The genes are TRBV6-6 and TRBJ2-7; TRBD2 agrees at 9 bases. Germline V CDR1 and CDR2: MNHNY, SVGAGI (reference sequence). V lost 0 bases, J lost 5 bases, and 5 bases stayed unmatched. The CDR3 spans 15 residues. The CDR3: CASSYSASGMNEQYF. For the CDR3, the DNA is TGTGCCAGCAGTTACTCGGCTAGCGGGATGAACGAGCAGTACTTC.